The 24 T cell receptor beta chains below were found in one sample sequenced in a study of T cells in Graves' hyperthyroidism and ophthalmopathy. The TCR beta CDR3 regions underwent amplification using RNA transcripts as the source. A set of HTBI primers served as the primers for a first-round RT-PCR of the TCR CDR3. TCRdb re-analysed the multiplex PCR reads in MiXCR, keeping a single row per CDR3 protein. The sample holds about 400,000 distinct CDR3 sequences, approximately 14% seen once. Sequencing was done on a sample of blood. Every receptor here comes from a woman between 18 and 30 years old with Graves' hyperthyroidism.

This clonotype was counted at least ten times. Compared with germline, one end of the junction differs, possibly owing to a read error. V gene TRBV6-1 combines with J gene TRBJ2-2; unclear D gene. Germline CDR1 MNHNS, CDR2 SASEGT. CDR3 length: 12 residues. CDR3 amino acids: CASSRNAGELFF. The CDR3, as DNA: TGTGCCAGCTCGAGGAACGCCGGGGAGCTGTTTTTT.

Comment on this clonotype: A clone one base away is much larger, so this may be a read error. The chain is built from TRBV7-8 and TRBJ2-7, with a weak D call TRBD2 (6 bases). Matching the DNA end better, TRBJ2-1 makes the J call doubtful. This CDR3 is built from 13 residues. CDR1 is SGHVS, CDR2 FQNEAQ, per germline. CDR3 sequence (DNA): TGTGCCAGCAGCTTTTCGGTGGACTACGAGCAGTTCTTC. It is translated as CASSFSVDYEQFF.

This sequence joins TRBV7-2 and TRBJ1-3, with D possibly TRBD1 on 6 matching bases. The CDR3 covers 15 residues. Between the trimmed V and J ends, which lost 3 bases and 2 bases, there was a span of 11 bases. Germline V lookup: CDR1 SGHTA, CDR2 FQGNSA. DNA of the CDR3: TGTGCCAGCAGCTTGGGGGCTAAGCCTGGAAACACCATATATTTT. Residues: CASSLGAKPGNTIYF.

A note on this clonotype: This may come from a read error, since a much larger clone is one base off. The gene calls are TRBV9 and TRBJ2-1, with 8 bases aligning to TRBD2. V shed 4 bases and J 7 bases; nucleotides not matched to a gene: 10. CDR1 and CDR2 (germline): SGDLS, YYNGEE. This CDR3 has 15 amino acids. CDR3: CASSPTAGGRNEQFF. The DNA for the CDR3 is TGTGCCAGCAGCCCCACGGCGGGAGGTAGGAATGAGCAGTTCTTC.

The J gene is TRBJ2-1, the V gene TRBV6-1; TRBD1 agrees at 8 bases. The CDR3 length is 16 residues. Germline CDR1 is MNHNS and CDR2 is SASEGT. The junction had 12 bases not matched to a gene; V was cut back by 5 bases and J by 6 bases. CDR3 coding DNA: TGTGCCAGCAGTTCAACATGGACAGGGTTTGGCAATGAGCAGTTCTTC. The encoded protein is CASSSTWTGFGNEQFF.

The J gene is TRBJ2-2, the V gene TRBV11-1; D remains ambiguous. Trimming took 5 bases from V and 8 from J, leaving 15 bases between them. The CDR3 extends over 14 amino acids. Germline assignment: CDR1 SGHAT and CDR2 FQDESV (reference sequence). CDR3 residues: CASSPPTSSGELFF. DNA for the CDR3: TGTGCCAGCAGCCCTCCGACCTCGTCTGGGGAGCTGTTTTTT. Full variable domain (remainder filled in from reference TRBV11-1 and TRBJ2-2): EAEVAQSPRYKITEKSQAVAFWCDPISGHATLYWYRQILGQGPELLVQFQDESVVDDSQLPKDRFSAERLKGVDSTLKIQPAELGDSAMYLCASSPPTSSGELFFGEGSRLTVL.

This clonotype was counted ten times or more. The chain recombines TRBV28 with TRBJ2-3; D gene unclear. Germline-derived CDR1 and CDR2 are MDHEN and SYDVKM. The CDR3 length is 14 residues. V shed 2 bases and J shed 0 bases, with 6 bases lying between them. This chain's CDR3 is CASSLPTSTDTQYF. Here the CDR3 DNA reads TGTGCCAGCAGTTTACCGACTAGCACAGATACGCAGTATTTT.

In its sample, this clonotype was seen many times. This sequence joins TRBV11-2 and TRBJ2-7; D might be TRBD1 (5 bases). Between the trimmed V and J ends, which lost 0 bases and 0 bases, there was a span of 18 bases. The CDR3 is 18 residues long. The V gene's germline CDR1 is SGHAT and CDR2 FQNNGV. CDR3 region: CASSLDRWVQGISYEQYF. DNA of the CDR3: TGTGCCAGCAGCTTAGATCGGTGGGTGCAGGGAATCTCCTACGAGCAGTACTTC.

V and J are TRBV20-1 and TRBJ2-5; 13 positions match TRBD2. The V gene end was trimmed by 3 bases and the J gene end by 6 bases; junction bases not matched to a gene: 7. This CDR3 is built from 15 residues. Germline V lookup: CDR1 DFQATT, CDR2 SNEGSKA (reference sequence). The CDR3 DNA sequence: TGCAGTGCTAGCAAAGGACTAGCGGGAGCCAAGACCCAGTACTTC. Its protein is CSASKGLAGAKTQYF.

V and J are TRBV6-5 and TRBJ2-2; D might be TRBD2 (5 bases). Trimming removed 0 bases at V and 0 bases at J, with 8 bases between. CDR1 MNHEY and CDR2 SVGAGI come from the germline V gene. The CDR3 loop spans 16 amino acids. The CDR3 nucleotides are TGTGCCAGCAGTTACTCAGGCGGGTCGAACACCGGGGAGCTGTTTTTT. Its translation is CASSYSGGSNTGELFF.

This clonotype was detected many times. The DNA for the CDR3 is TGTGCCACCAGCAGAGATCGGGGAAACTATGGCTACACCTTC. As protein: CATSRDRGNYGYTF. The chain couples TRBV15 to TRBJ1-2; unclear D gene. Germline V gene sequence: CDR1 LNHNV, CDR2 YYDKDF (reference sequence). The CDR3 covers 14 residues. V shed 0 bases and J shed 2 bases, with 7 bases lying between them.

The table lists this clonotype with a few counts. V and J are TRBV20-1 and TRBJ2-1; 12 nucleotides agree with TRBD2. V was pared by 0 bases and J by 9 bases, with 9 bases of the junction left unmatched. The CDR3 has 16 residues. The germline CDR1 and CDR2 sequences are DFQATT and SNEGSKA (reference sequence). The CDR3 is CSARDRGLAGSSEQFF. The CDR3 coding sequence is TGCAGTGCTAGAGATCGGGGACTAGCGGGTTCAAGTGAGCAGTTCTTC.

This clonotype was counted many times. The V gene is TRBV11-2, the J gene TRBJ2-1, with TRBD2 matching over 10 bases. V dropped 6 bases and J dropped 1; count of bases not matched to a gene: 3. The CDR3 has 15 residues. Germline values: CDR1 SGHAT, CDR2 FQNNGV. The CDR3 is CASRILAGSYNEQFF. As DNA, the CDR3 is TGTGCCAGCAGGATACTAGCGGGATCCTACAATGAGCAGTTCTTC.

The chain employs TRBV5-1 and TRBJ2-6; the match to TRBD1 covers 8 bases. V lost 7 bases, J lost 4 bases, and 16 bases stayed unmatched. Germline V gene lookup returns CDR1 SGHRS and CDR2 YFSETQ. This CDR3 spans 18 amino acids. The DNA of the CDR3 is TGCGCCAGCTCCCGCCGGGGGACAGGTCCTAGAGGGGCCAACGTCCTGACTTTC. Encoded protein: CASSRRGTGPRGANVLTF.

The chain has TRBV4-1 and TRBJ2-2, with D possibly matching TRBD2 (7 bases). V was clipped by 5 bases and J by 8 bases, with 18 bases between them. Germline CDR1 MGHRA, CDR2 YSYEKL. There are 15 residues in the CDR3. This CDR3 reads CASSFGGGAGGELFF. The CDR3 nucleotides are TGCGCCAGCAGCTTTGGGGGGGGGGCAGGTGGGGAGCTGTTTTTT.

The chain couples TRBV10-3 to TRBJ2-7; 11 bases line up with TRBD1. Germline-derived CDR1 and CDR2 are ENHRY and SYGVKD. Unmatched junction bases numbered 5, after V lost 4 bases and J lost 3 bases. CDR3 size: 15 residues. CDR3 amino acids: CAISASDRGLYEQYF. In nucleotides, the CDR3 is TGTGCCATCAGTGCATCGGACAGGGGGCTCTACGAGCAGTACTTC.

This clonotype was found many times. V usage is TRBV6-5 and J usage is TRBJ2-5; the D is unclear. CDR1 is MNHEY, CDR2 SVGAGI, per germline. There are 17 residues in the CDR3. V gave up 0 bases and J gave up 1 base, with 15 bases separating them. CDR3 amino acids: CASSYSWTARAQETQYF. DNA for the CDR3: TGTGCCAGCAGTTACTCGTGGACCGCCAGAGCCCAAGAGACCCAGTACTTC.

The sample holds many counts of this clonotype. The chain uses TRBV20-1 and TRBJ2-1; TRBD2 agrees at 9 bases. Germline V gives CDR1 DFQATT, CDR2 SNEGSKA (reference sequence). CDR3 length equals 15 residues. The V and J ends lost 5 bases and 5 bases, in that order; junction bases with no gene match: 10. The CDR3 sequence is CSAAPSGGRDNEQFF. The CDR3 nucleotides are TGCAGTGCTGCCCCGAGCGGCGGGAGGGACAATGAGCAGTTCTTC.

This clonotype was observed a handful of times. The rearrangement uses TRBV20-1 and TRBJ2-7; 9 bases map to TRBD1. Trimming cost V 5 bases and J 4 bases; bases outside gene matches: 9. The CDR3 extends over 14 amino acids. CDR1 and CDR2 (germline): DFQATT, SNEGSKA (reference sequence). The CDR3 nucleotides are TGCAGTGCTGGCGGACAGGGGTCTGGGTACGAGCAGTACTTC. Protein: CSAGGQGSGYEQYF.

J is TRBJ2-2 and V is TRBV4-1; TRBD2 matches 9 bases. Germline V gene lookup returns CDR1 MGHRA and CDR2 YSYEKL. V lost 0 bases and J lost 1; bases outside the gene matches: 6. This CDR3 region has 18 residues. This CDR3 reads CASSQDRVAGVNTGELFF. The CDR3 DNA follows: TGCGCCAGCAGCCAAGATCGGGTAGCGGGAGTGAACACCGGGGAGCTGTTTTTT.

The CDR3 loop reads CASSWAGGPYEQYF. CDR3 nucleotide sequence: TGTGCCAGCAGCTGGGCGGGAGGGCCCTACGAGCAGTACTTC. The chain carries TRBV7-9 and TRBJ2-7; 9 positions agree with TRBD2. J was trimmed by 2 bases and V by 4 bases; bases with no gene match: 3. The CDR3 is 14 amino acids. Per the germline V gene, CDR1 is SEHNR and CDR2 is FQNEAQ (reference sequence).

This clonotype was seen repeatedly, ten times or more. The chain combines TRBV5-1 with TRBJ2-5; 8 nucleotides line up with TRBD2. CDR1 SGHRS and CDR2 YFSETQ come from the germline V gene. The CDR3 totals 16 residues. The ends lost 4 bases at V and 0 bases at J; junction bases unmatched: 8. Here the CDR3 DNA reads TGCGCCAGCAGCCCCTCGGGGGGGGCCAACCAAGAGACCCAGTACTTC. The encoded protein is CASSPSGGANQETQYF.

This clonotype was seen a single time. The CDR3 spells CASSLAPHGLAGSTDTQYF. CDR3 bases: TGTGCCAGCAGCTTAGCGCCCCACGGACTAGCGGGAAGCACAGATACGCAGTATTTT. The chain is built from TRBV7-9 and TRBJ2-3, with 12 bases lining up with TRBD2. CDR1 is SEHNR and CDR2 is FQNEAQ in the germline V gene (reference sequence). Unmatched junction bases numbered 7, after V lost 0 bases and J lost 0 bases. The CDR3 has 19 residues. Supplemented by reference TRBV7-9 and TRBJ2-3, the full variable domain reads DTGVSQNPRHKITKRGQNVTFRCDPISEHNRLYWYRQTLGQGPEFLTYFQNEAQLEKSRLLSDRFSAERPKGSFSTLEIQRTEQGDSAMYLCASSLAPHGLAGSTDTQYFGPGTRLTVL.

In its sample, this clonotype was seen many times. The chain recombines TRBV20-1 with TRBJ2-3; tentatively, D is TRBD1 (6 bases). Germline V gene data show CDR1 as DFQATT and CDR2 as SNEGSKA (reference sequence). The CDR3 extends over 14 amino acids. The CDR3, as DNA: TGCAGGGCGGGTAGGGGGAAGAGGGCAGATACGCAGTATTTT. It encodes CRAGRGKRADTQYF.